The rows below give T cell receptor beta chains drawn from one sample of a study of identical twins. TCRdb ran MiXCR on the 5' RACE reads and lists one entry per CDR3 protein. The sample contains under 400,000 distinct CDR3 sequences, 9% of which appear only once. Sequencing input: naive T cells sorted from blood. The receptor set was obtained from a woman aged 45-65 years in good health. Both conserved end residues are part of each CDR3. The size entry is marked missing in some rows and otherwise reads once, few, many or a size class.

CDR3 | J | size | V
CSVLRDGNEKLFF | TRBJ1-4 | many | TRBV29-1
CASSRQIAGVGTDTQYF | TRBJ2-3 | few | TRBV12-3/TRBV12-4
CARSWFTGNSSTSYNEQFF | TRBJ2-1 | many | TRBV5-3
CASTLRDRYYEQYF | TRBJ2-7 | many | TRBV6-8
CASSSGISEQYF | TRBJ2-7 | - | TRBV10-2
CASRPLGVQGQYF | TRBJ2-7 | - | TRBV5-1
CASSSRLAGGRQETQYF | TRBJ2-5 | few | TRBV5-1
CATTGVDNIQYF | TRBJ2-4 | - | TRBV24-1
CATSGDRAGANVLTF | TRBJ2-6 | - | TRBV24-1
CASSLTIGFSGANVLTF | TRBJ2-6 | few | TRBV18
CASVVAEIYNEQFF | TRBJ2-1 | many | TRBV7-8
CTGGSSYNEQFF | TRBJ2-1 | - | TRBV29-1
CASSLDRNGYTF | TRBJ1-2 | many | TRBV5-1
CASSPALGYGYTF | TRBJ1-2 | - | TRBV7-8
CATSRLGPNEQFF | TRBJ2-1 | many | TRBV15
CASSVEASVTGELFF | TRBJ2-2 | - | TRBV9
CASRRAGGLPNEQFF | TRBJ2-1 | few | TRBV28
CSARDRVGAFRGGRAYFTQYF | TRBJ2-3 | - | TRBV20-1
CASSQPRLSDTIYF | TRBJ1-3 | few | TRBV4-1
CASTRLGLAGGETQYF | TRBJ2-5 | many | TRBV6-2/TRBV6-3
CASSFGGSDEQFF | TRBJ2-1 | many | TRBV5-1
CASSLTGGYQPQHF | TRBJ1-5 | - | TRBV12-3/TRBV12-4